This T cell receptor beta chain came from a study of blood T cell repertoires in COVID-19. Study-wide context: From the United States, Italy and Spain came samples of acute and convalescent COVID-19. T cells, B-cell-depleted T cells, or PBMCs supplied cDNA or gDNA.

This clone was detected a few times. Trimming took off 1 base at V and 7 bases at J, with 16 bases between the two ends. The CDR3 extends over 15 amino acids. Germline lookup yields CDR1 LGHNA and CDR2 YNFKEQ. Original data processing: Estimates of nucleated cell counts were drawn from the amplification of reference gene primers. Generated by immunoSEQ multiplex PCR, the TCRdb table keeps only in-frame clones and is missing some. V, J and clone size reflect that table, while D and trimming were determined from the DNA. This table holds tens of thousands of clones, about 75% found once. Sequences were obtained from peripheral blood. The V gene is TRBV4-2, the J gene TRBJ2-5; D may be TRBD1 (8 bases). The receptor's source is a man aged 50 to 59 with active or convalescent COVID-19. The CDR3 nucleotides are TGTGCCAGCAGCCAAGTAACAGGGGGGAGGGTGACCCAGTACTTC. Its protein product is CASSQVTGGRVTQYF.